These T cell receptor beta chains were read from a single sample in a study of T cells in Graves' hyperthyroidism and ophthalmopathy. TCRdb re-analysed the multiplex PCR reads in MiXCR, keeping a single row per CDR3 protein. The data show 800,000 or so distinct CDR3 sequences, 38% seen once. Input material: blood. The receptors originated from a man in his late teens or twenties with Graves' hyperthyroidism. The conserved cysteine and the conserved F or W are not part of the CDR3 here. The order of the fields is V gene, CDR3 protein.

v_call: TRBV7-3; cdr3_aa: ASSPRQASNTEAF
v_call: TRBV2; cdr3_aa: ASSEDVVTGGSYGQY
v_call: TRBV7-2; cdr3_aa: ASNFKGGQGGSPLH
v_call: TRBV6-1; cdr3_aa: ASSEVVNFHQPQH
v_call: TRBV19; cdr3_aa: ASSRPGTEAS
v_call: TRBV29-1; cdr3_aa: SVEEQGAGTGELF
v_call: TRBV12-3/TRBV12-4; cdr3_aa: ASSYTGGAYEQY
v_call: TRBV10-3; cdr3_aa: ASSPRGTSYGLAHEQY
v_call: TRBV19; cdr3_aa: ASSIVGVTGELF
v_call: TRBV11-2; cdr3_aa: ASRSSGVDTEAF
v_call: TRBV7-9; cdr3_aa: ASSPDRGEETQY
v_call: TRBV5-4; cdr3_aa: ASSLVFGTDEQY
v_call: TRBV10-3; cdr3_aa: AISAAGGNYGYT
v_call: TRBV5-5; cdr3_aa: ASRHEMAGGAGELF
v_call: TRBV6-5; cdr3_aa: ASSYSGLNQPQH
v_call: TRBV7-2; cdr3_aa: ASSRRDSPLH
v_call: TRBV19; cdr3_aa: ASSIPQFSGYT
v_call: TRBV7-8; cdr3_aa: ASKTSGGAAETQY
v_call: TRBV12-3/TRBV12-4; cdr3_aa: ASSLVARHTEAF
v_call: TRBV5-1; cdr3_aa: ASSLSSDRGLSPLH
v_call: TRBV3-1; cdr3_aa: ASSQVGGSSYNSPLH
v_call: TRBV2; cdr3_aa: ASNSVRSYNSPLH
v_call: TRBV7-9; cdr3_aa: ASSSSVSYEQY
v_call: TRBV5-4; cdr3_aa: ASGLGGGKTQY